Presented here are 15 T cell receptor beta chains from one specimen sequenced in a study of glioma-infiltrating T cells after dendritic cell vaccination. Time point described: after dendritic cell vaccination, including at tumor progression/relapse. Profiling relied on immunoSEQ multiplex PCR, and the TCRdb table lists in-frame clones only, not all of them. The sample has 80,000 to 100,000 clones, more than 70% seen once; the top ten hold about 5.7%. Source: blood, taken after dendritic cell vaccination. These receptors all stem from a human donor with glioblastoma.

This chain links TRBV10-1 with TRBJ2-7; D might be TRBD1 (6 bases). This CDR3 has 14 residues. V was clipped by 4 bases and J by 6 bases, with 16 bases between them. From germline, CDR1 is WNHNN and CDR2 SYGVQD (reference sequence). Here the CDR3 reads CASSARAKGGEQYF. The DNA for the CDR3 is TGCGCCAGCAGTGCGCGGGCTAAAGGGGGCGAGCAGTACTTC.

V usage is TRBV5-6 and J usage is TRBJ1-4; D is possibly TRBD1 (5 bases). Germline V gene data show CDR1 as SGHDT and CDR2 as YYEEEE. The length of the CDR3 is 17 residues. V lost 1 base to trimming and J lost 8 bases, with 21 bases between them. The CDR3: CASSLFQEMGSGEKLFF. Here the CDR3 DNA reads TGTGCCAGCAGCTTGTTTCAGGAGATGGGGTCAGGGGAAAAACTGTTTTTT. Filled out from reference TRBV5-6 and TRBJ1-4, the complete variable domain reads DAGVTQSPTHLIKTRGQQVTLRCSPKSGHDTVSWYQQALGQGPQFIFQYYEEEERQRGNFPDRFSGHQFPNYSSELNVNALLLGDSALYLCASSLFQEMGSGEKLFFGSGTQLSVL.

The chain recombines TRBV7-3 with TRBJ2-3, with TRBD2 identical over 12 bases. Germline CDR1 reads SGHTA; CDR2 reads FQGTGA. The CDR3 loop spans 16 amino acids. The junction had 3 bases not matched to a gene; V was cut back by 4 bases and J by 1 base. DNA for the CDR3: TGTGCCAGCAGCTCGCGACTAGCGGGGGGCACAGATACGCAGTATTTT. Amino acid sequence: CASSSRLAGGTDTQYF.

This clone was picked up a small number of times. The V and J genes are TRBV15 and TRBJ1-1; D not resolved. Trimming left V 1 base short and J 3 bases short, with 18 bases between. CDR3 length equals 17 residues. Germline-derived CDR1 and CDR2 are LNHNV and YYDKDF (reference sequence). CDR3 loop: CATSRVVSPLYDTEAFF. As DNA, the CDR3 is TGTGCCACCAGCAGAGTGGTCAGTCCCCTGTACGACACTGAAGCTTTCTTT.

This clone was observed a single time. V gene TRBV18 combines with J gene TRBJ2-7; TRBD1 matches at 11 bases. After removal of 2 bases from V and 6 bases from J, the junction contained 6 bases not matched to a gene. The CDR3 totals 15 residues. Looked up from germline, CDR1 is KGHSH and CDR2 is LQKENI. This CDR3 is CASSPMGQGVSEQYF. DNA for the CDR3: TGTGCCAGCTCACCAATGGGACAGGGGGTAAGCGAGCAGTACTTC.

This sequence joins TRBV7-3 and TRBJ2-1; D possibly corresponds to TRBD1 (5 bases). The V and J ends lost 5 bases and 2 bases respectively, with 10 bases between them. CDR1 and CDR2 from the germline V gene are SGHTA and FQGTGA. CDR3 length equals 14 residues. Here the CDR3 reads CASSLQAPYNEQFF. The CDR3 nucleotides read TGTGCCAGCAGCCTACAGGCGCCCTACAATGAGCAGTTCTTC.

This sequence joins TRBV5-1 and TRBJ2-1; TRBD1 matches at 7 bases. This CDR3 spans 15 amino acids. Germline assignment: CDR1 SGHRS and CDR2 YFSETQ. With V trimmed by 3 bases and J by 5 bases, 8 bases remained unmatched. The CDR3 DNA reads TGCGCCAGCAGCTCCGAAGGGACAGAGGACAATGAGCAGTTCTTC. Amino acids: CASSSEGTEDNEQFF. Supplemented by reference TRBV5-1 and TRBJ2-1, the full variable domain reads KAGVTQTPRYLIKTRGQQVTLSCSPISGHRSVSWYQQTPGQGLQFLFEYFSETQRNKGNFPGRFSGRQFSNSRSEMNVSTLELGDSALYLCASSSEGTEDNEQFFGPGTRLTVL.

The gene calls are TRBV5-1 and TRBJ1-2; tentatively, D is TRBD1 (5 bases). Germline V gene lookup returns CDR1 SGHRS and CDR2 YFSETQ. The CDR3 contains 16 residues. The germline V and J ends were trimmed by 3 bases and 3 bases, with 18 bases remaining between them. DNA of the CDR3: TGCGCCAGCAGCTCGAGAATTGGCGGGACGGACTATGGCTACACCTTC. It yields the protein CASSSRIGGTDYGYTF.

This clone was counted between two and nine times. CDR3 in amino acids: CASSPSGETQYF. For the CDR3, the DNA is TGCGCCAGCAGCCCATCCGGGGAGACCCAGTACTTC. The chain uses TRBV5-1 and TRBJ2-5; the D is unclear. The CDR3 has 12 residues. The germline V and J ends were trimmed by 4 bases and 5 bases, with 9 bases remaining between them. Germline V CDR1 and CDR2: SGHRS, YFSETQ.

The rearrangement uses TRBV5-4 and TRBJ1-1; 8 nucleotides agree with TRBD1. The CDR3 is 14 amino acids. The germline CDR1 and CDR2 sequences are SGHNT and YYREEE (reference sequence). The J segment lost 0 bases and the V segment lost 5 bases, leaving 3 bases of the junction unmatched. The CDR3 reads CASSSDRVNTEAFF. In nucleotides, the CDR3 is TGTGCCAGCAGTTCGGACAGGGTGAACACTGAAGCTTTCTTT.

V and J are TRBV29-1 and TRBJ2-5; 7 bases agree with TRBD1. TRBJ2-7 matches the DNA end more closely, so the J call is doubtful. The CDR3 is made up of 14 amino acids. Per the germline V gene, CDR1 is SQVTM and CDR2 is ANQGSEA. The CDR3 bases are TGCAGCGTTGAAACCGGGGCAGGGGGCTACGAGCAGTACTTC. This encodes CSVETGAGGYEQYF.

This chain joins TRBV5-4 and TRBJ2-7; TRBD2 matches at 12 bases. The length of the CDR3 is 15 residues. Germline V gene data show CDR1 as SGHNT and CDR2 as YYREEE (reference sequence). Germline trimming cut 2 bases from V and 5 bases from J; bases unmatched to any gene: 5. CDR3 in DNA: TGTGCCAGCAGCTTCCGACTAGCGGGAGCGAACGAGCAGTACTTC. This translates into CASSFRLAGANEQYF.

The J gene is TRBJ2-3, the V gene TRBV10-3; 7 bases align to TRBD2. V was clipped by 8 bases and J by 3 bases; unmatched bases: 8. CDR1 and CDR2 (germline): ENHRY, SYGVKD. This CDR3 is 14 amino acids long. The CDR3 reads CAIQDGGSTDTQYF. The CDR3 nucleotides are TGTGCCATCCAGGATGGCGGGAGTACAGATACGCAGTATTTT.

This chain uses TRBV4-1 with TRBJ2-4; 7 bases map to TRBD2. Germline trimming cut 4 bases from V and 8 bases from J; bases unmatched to any gene: 8. Germline CDR1 and CDR2: MGHRA and YSYEKL. The length of the CDR3 is 14 residues. Written as DNA, the CDR3 is TGCGCCAGCAGCCCTCCAGGGAGGGTTCACATTCAGTACTTC. Amino acids: CASSPPGRVHIQYF.

This chain connects TRBV19 to TRBJ1-1; TRBD1 is a possible D gene (5 bases). The V end lost 7 bases, the J end lost 0 bases, and 18 bases lay between the germline ends. This CDR3 region has 16 residues. From germline, CDR1 is LNHDA and CDR2 SQIVND (reference sequence). CDR3 protein: CASKREGFPVNTEAFF. In nucleotides, the CDR3 is TGTGCCAGTAAACGGGAGGGGTTCCCAGTGAACACTGAAGCTTTCTTT.